The present entry profiles one T cell receptor (beta chain) with its context. These data originate in a study of blood T cell repertoires in COVID-19. The J segment lost 3 bases and the V segment lost 2 bases, leaving 2 bases of the junction unmatched. Germline values: CDR1 SGHDT, CDR2 YYEEEE. The CDR3 has 14 amino acids. Some clones are missing from TCRdb's copy, which holds only in-frame ones; the method was immunoSEQ multiplex PCR. The table records some 300,000 clones, roughly 90% of them present only once. The chain uses TRBV5-6 and TRBJ1-2; 9 bases match TRBD1. Sequencing was carried out using peripheral blood. The sequence came from a woman in her seventies with COVID-19, enrolled during active disease. The CDR3 DNA reads as TGTGCCAGCAGCTTACAGGGGGCGGACTATGGCTACACCTTC. Its translation is CASSLQGADYGYTF.